Detailed here is one T cell receptor beta chain. This entry belongs to a study of blood T cells in healthy people across ages. Using a J-beta primer mix together with a sample-barcoded 5' primer, a second PCR was run for roughly 6 to 11 cycles. All cDNA molecules were each tagged by a template-switch adaptor with 12 random nucleotides. TCRdb re-derived calls from the 5' RACE reads in MiXCR, one entry per CDR3 protein. The table has 600,000 to 850,000 distinct CDR3 sequences, 20% to 30% seen once. This CDR3 comprises 12 residues. The V gene's germline CDR1 is DFQATT and CDR2 SNEGSKA (reference sequence). With 6 bases removed from V and 5 bases from J, the gap between germline ends came to 12 bases. A further study also used this sample, focusing on T cells of mothers and their children.

The sequencing input was blood. The clonotype was recovered from a boy aged 5-17 years in good health. The chain is built from TRBV20-1 and TRBJ2-3, with D unresolved. The CDR3 DNA is TGCAGTGCCGGACCCTTGGGAGATACGCAGTATTTT. This encodes CSAGPLGDTQYF.